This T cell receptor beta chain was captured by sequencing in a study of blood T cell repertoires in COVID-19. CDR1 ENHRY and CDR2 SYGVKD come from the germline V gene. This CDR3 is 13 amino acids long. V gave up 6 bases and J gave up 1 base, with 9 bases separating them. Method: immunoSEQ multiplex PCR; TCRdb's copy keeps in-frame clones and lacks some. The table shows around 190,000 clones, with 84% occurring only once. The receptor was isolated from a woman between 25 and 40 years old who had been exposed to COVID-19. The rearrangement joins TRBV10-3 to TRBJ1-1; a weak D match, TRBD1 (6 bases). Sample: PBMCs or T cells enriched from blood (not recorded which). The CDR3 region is CAIRGGQNTEAFF. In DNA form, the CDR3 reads TGTGCCATCAGGGGGGGGCAGAACACTGAAGCTTTCTTT.